This T cell receptor beta chain came from a study of T-cell memory formation after mild COVID-19. Constant-segment primers and 5'RACE yielded cDNA libraries for TCR alpha and TCR beta, each carrying sample barcodes and UMIs. One entry per CDR3 protein, called by TCRdb with MiXCR from the 5' RACE reads. The table lists about 350,000 distinct CDR3 sequences, approximately 15% of them singletons. This clonotype was counted between two and nine times. CDR1 is MNHEY and CDR2 is SMNVEV in the germline V gene (reference sequence). Trimming cost V 7 bases and J 2 bases, with 21 bases left between them. CDR3 size: 17 residues.

The receptor was isolated from a man between 18 and 29 years old who had mild COVID-19 (a few samples of this study predate the infection). Cell type and time point are not known. The rearrangement links TRBV27 to TRBJ2-1; a weak D match, TRBD2 (7 bases). The sequenced sample consisted of PBMCs or a T cell subset sorted from them (not recorded which). This CDR3 is CASNTLEGGRAYNEQFF. The CDR3 DNA sequence: TGTGCCAGCAACACCCTCGAGGGGGGGCGGGCCTACAATGAGCAGTTCTTC.